Listed below are T cell receptor beta chains from one sample, sequenced in a study of blood T cell repertoires in COVID-19. Sequencing used immunoSEQ multiplex PCR; TCRdb keeps in-frame clones, though not all of them. The sample contains fewer than 200,000 clones, about four fifths of which appear only once. The sample taken for sequencing was PBMCs or T cells enriched from blood (not recorded which). The receptors were sampled from a man aged 50 or older who had recovered from COVID-19. CDR3s include the opening cysteine and the closing phenylalanine or tryptophan. D genes are given only for firm matches. Clone size is given for some rows only: seen once, a few or many times, or a class if the clone is expanded.

TRBV5-1,.,TRBD1,TRBJ1-1,14,TGCGCCAGCACAAATGGGACAGGGCTCACTGAAGCTTTCTTT,CASTNGTGLTEAFF
TRBV11-2,.,TRBD2,TRBJ2-1,15,TGTGCCAGCAGCTTAGAGTTAGCGGGGAACAATGAGCAGTTCTTC,CASSLELAGNNEQFF
TRBV10-3,.,.,TRBJ1-5,13,TGTGCCATCACCGACGGGGGGTACCAGCCCCAGCATTTT,CAITDGGYQPQHF
TRBV2,.,.,TRBJ1-6,14,TGTGCCAGCAGTGAATGGACAGAGAATTCACCCCTCCACTTT,CASSEWTENSPLHF
TRBV28,.,.,TRBJ2-7,11,TGTGCCAGCCAGGGGCTCCACGAGCAGTACTTC,CASQGLHEQYF
TRBV5-6,few,TRBD1,TRBJ1-2,17,TGTGCCAGCGGGACAGCCAGTATATCCCCCACGAACTATGGCTACACCTTC,CASGTASISPTNYGYTF
TRBV5-1,.,TRBD1,TRBJ1-4,14,TGCGCCAGCAGCATAGGACAGGGGGGAGAAAAACTGTTTTTT,CASSIGQGGEKLFF
TRBV12-3/TRBV12-4,.,.,TRBJ2-5,10,TGTGCCAGCAGCGGAGAGACCCAGTACTTC,CASSGETQYF
TRBV5-1,.,TRBD1,TRBJ1-1,14,TGCGCCAGCAGATCAGGGGGCGGGGGCACTGAAGCTTTCTTT,CASRSGGGGTEAFF
TRBV10-3,once,.,TRBJ1-5,14,TGTGCCATCAGTGATTCGGGGGGGGATCAGCCCCAGCATTTT,CAISDSGGDQPQHF
TRBV3-1/TRBV3-2,.,.,TRBJ1-3,14,TGTGCCAGCAGCACAGTACGCTCTGGAAACACCATATATTTT,CASSTVRSGNTIYF
TRBV28,.,TRBD1,TRBJ1-1,14,TGTGCCAGCAGTTTACCCCTGGACAGGGCTGAAGCTTTCTTT,CASSLPLDRAEAFF
TRBV11-2,.,.,TRBJ1-1,14,TGTGCCAGCAGCTTTACAGGGTTGAACACTGAAGCTTTCTTT,CASSFTGLNTEAFF
TRBV14,.,TRBD2,TRBJ2-7,16,TGTGCCAGCAGCCAAGAAAGACTAGCGGGGTTCTACGAGCAGTACTTC,CASSQERLAGFYEQYF
TRBV3-1/TRBV3-2,.,TRBD1,TRBJ1-3,17,TGTGCCAGCAGCCTCGGGACAGCCGGAATATCTGGAAACACCATATATTTT,CASSLGTAGISGNTIYF
TRBV2,.,TRBD1,TRBJ2-3,18,TGTGCCAGCAGTGCCGGGACAGGGGGCGGATTATCCCCAGATACGCAGTATTTT,CASSAGTGGGLSPDTQYF